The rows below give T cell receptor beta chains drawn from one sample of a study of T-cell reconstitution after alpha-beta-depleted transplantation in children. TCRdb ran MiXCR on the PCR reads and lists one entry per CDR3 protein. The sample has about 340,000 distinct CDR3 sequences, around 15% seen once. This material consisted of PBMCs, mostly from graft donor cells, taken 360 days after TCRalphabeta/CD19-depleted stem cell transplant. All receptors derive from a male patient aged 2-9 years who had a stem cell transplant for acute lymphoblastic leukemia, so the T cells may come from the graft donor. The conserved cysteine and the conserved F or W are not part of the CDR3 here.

AISETGGYEQY TRBJ2-7 TRBV10-3
SARGLAGWETQY TRBJ2-5 TRBV20-1
ASSLGSDPGGYT TRBJ1-2 TRBV5-1
ASSLDGLSTDTQY TRBJ2-3 TRBV7-2
ASSAFSGTEAF TRBJ1-1 TRBV6-4
ASSPLGTEAF TRBJ1-1 TRBV5-6
ASSFGDRGPPYNEQF TRBJ2-1 TRBV5-6
ATSRSITSAPGETQY TRBJ2-5 TRBV15
ASSPGLAGAGEQF TRBJ2-1 TRBV14
ATSETGTFYNEQF TRBJ2-1 TRBV24-1
ASKGPGQLREQY TRBJ2-7 TRBV12-3/TRBV12-4
SVKGRVTHEQY TRBJ2-7 TRBV29-1
ASSQRTASSGRSQEQY TRBJ2-7 TRBV18
ASSFSGQANYEQY TRBJ2-7 TRBV7-2
ASSQDGLEVTDTQY TRBJ2-3 TRBV4-1
SVEVSYTSNTEAF TRBJ1-1 TRBV29-1
ASSQDGRNQPQH TRBJ1-5 TRBV3-1
ASSTPGQGAVQF TRBJ2-1 TRBV19
ASSDRLAGTYEQY TRBJ2-7 TRBV19
ASSHGTGLSRVGLGTEAF TRBJ1-1 TRBV27
ASSQGLPREQY TRBJ2-7 TRBV7-2
ASSSGLAGGPGYEQY TRBJ2-7 TRBV5-1
ASSFRTEAF TRBJ1-1 TRBV28
ASSKYTGGSGTQY TRBJ2-3 TRBV7-2
ASSLASGRDFNEQF TRBJ2-1 TRBV7-8
ASSLASGTGNSPLH TRBJ1-6 TRBV12-3/TRBV12-4
ASSSNRADTEAF TRBJ1-1 TRBV5-1
ASGPGPRTDTQY TRBJ2-3 TRBV7-8
ASSVGPENTEAF TRBJ1-1 TRBV9
ATSDFPSSYNEQF TRBJ2-1 TRBV24-1
ASSFRTRELF TRBJ2-2 TRBV12-3/TRBV12-4
ASSLATGTGRSQF TRBJ2-1 TRBV5-1
ASSLTVRDEAF TRBJ1-1 TRBV7-3
ASSLAGTGSEKLF TRBJ1-4 TRBV12-3/TRBV12-4
ASSFYGGTPNTGELF TRBJ2-2 TRBV12-3/TRBV12-4
SASPSGRADEQF TRBJ2-1 TRBV20-1
ATSRGTSAGISYNEQF TRBJ2-1 TRBV15
ASSQLLAAYNEQF TRBJ2-1 TRBV3-1
ASSQGGSPYEQY TRBJ2-7 TRBV4-1
ASSLAVLAGGEDEQF TRBJ2-1 TRBV5-1
ASRGLHLTYEQY TRBJ2-7 TRBV6-1
ASSRGLAGGTHEQY TRBJ2-7 TRBV28
ASSHGEVGGDTQY TRBJ2-3 TRBV4-3
ASSQVSGRPFLDAYEQY TRBJ2-7 TRBV3-1